The 24 T cell receptor beta chains presented below share a single source sample, sequenced in a study of blood T cell repertoires in COVID-19. Only in-frame clones appear in the TCRdb table, and some are missing; sequencing was by immunoSEQ multiplex PCR. The sample yields 300,000 to 500,000 clones, approximately 91% seen once. Sequencing was done on a sample of PBMCs or T cells enriched from blood (not recorded which). These receptors came from a woman aged 40 to 49 with acute COVID-19.

Note on this clone: At the DNA level, this CDR3 is encoded by other sequences in the same sample as well. In DNA form, the CDR3 reads TGTGCCAGCAGTTCAAACAATGAGCAGTTCTTC. Protein sequence: CASSSNNEQFF. The chain couples TRBV12-3 or TRBV12-4 to TRBJ2-1; D is unresolved. This CDR3 comprises 11 residues. Trimming removed 4 bases from V and 5 bases from J, with 3 bases in between.

The V and J genes are TRBV5-1 and TRBJ1-2; D remains unclear. Germline loops: CDR1 SGHRS, CDR2 YFSETQ. Trimming left V 0 bases short and J 6 bases short, with 9 bases between. The CDR3 loop spans 13 amino acids. CDR3 sequence (DNA): TGCGCCAGCAGCTTGGGGGCGCGCGATGGCTACACCTTC. Translated, it gives CASSLGARDGYTF.

The chain uses TRBV19 and TRBJ2-6; D is undetermined. V was cut by 6 bases and J by 0 bases, with 9 bases left in between. CDR3 length: 15 residues. Germline V gives CDR1 LNHDA, CDR2 SQIVND (reference sequence). Here the CDR3 reads CASSQASSGANVLTF. In DNA, the CDR3 is TGTGCCAGTAGCCAAGCGAGCTCTGGGGCCAACGTCCTGACTTTC.

Only one count was recorded for this clone. The CDR3 nucleotides are TGTGCCAGCAGCTTAGTAGGCGGGGGGATCCAAGAGACCCAGTACTTC. Protein product: CASSLVGGGIQETQYF. The J gene is TRBJ2-5, the V gene TRBV7-9, with 8 bases lining up with TRBD2. V lost 1 base to trimming and J lost 1 base; unmatched junction nucleotides: 5. This CDR3 is built from 16 residues. Per germline, CDR1 SEHNR and CDR2 FQNEAQ (reference sequence).

V and J are TRBV5-1 and TRBJ2-5, with TRBD1 matching over 11 bases. From germline, CDR1 is SGHRS and CDR2 YFSETQ. V shed 0 bases and J 5 bases; nucleotides not matched to a gene: 6. CDR3 length: 16 amino acids. This CDR3 reads CASSLGRTGGRETQYF. The CDR3 coding sequence is TGCGCCAGCAGCTTGGGCAGGACAGGGGGCCGGGAGACCCAGTACTTC.

V usage is TRBV7-9 and J usage is TRBJ1-4; 10 bases agree with TRBD1. Germline lookup yields CDR1 SEHNR and CDR2 FQNEAQ (reference sequence). Trimming took 4 bases from V and 0 from J; bases not matched to a gene: 11. The CDR3 spans 19 residues. The CDR3 region is CASSSSTGGPPSTNEKLFF. The CDR3 nucleotides read TGTGCCAGCAGCTCATCGACAGGGGGCCCGCCTTCAACTAATGAAAAACTGTTTTTT.

The chain is built from TRBV2 and TRBJ1-4, with 8 positions matching TRBD1. Germline-derived CDR1 and CDR2 are SNHLY and FYNNEI. With V trimmed by 2 bases and J by 5 bases, 4 bases remained unmatched. This CDR3 has 15 amino acids. The CDR3 reads CASSELGQDNEKLFF. The CDR3 DNA reads TGTGCCAGCAGTGAATTGGGACAGGACAATGAAAAACTGTTTTTT.

The rearrangement uses TRBV2 and TRBJ1-1; D not certain. There are 16 residues in the CDR3. Trimming took 5 bases from V and 1 from J, leaving 17 bases between them. Germline CDR1 reads SNHLY; CDR2 reads FYNNEI. DNA for the CDR3: TGTGCCAGCAGTATTTTTTTGGTACAGCAGAACACTGAAGCTTTCTTT. Translated: CASSIFLVQQNTEAFF. Drawing the rest from reference TRBV2 and TRBJ1-1, the complete variable domain is EPEVTQTPSHQVTQMGQEVILRCVPISNHLYFYWYRQILGQKVEFLVSFYNNEISEKSEIFDDQFSVERPDGSNFTLKIRSTKLEDSAMYFCASSIFLVQQNTEAFFGQGTRLTVV.

The rearrangement uses TRBV5-4 and TRBJ2-1; 12 bases fit TRBD2. V lost 2 bases and J lost 5; bases outside the gene matches: 2. The length of the CDR3 is 15 residues. Germline CDR1 reads SGHNT; CDR2 reads YYREEE (reference sequence). The CDR3 sequence is CASSLLAGGHNEQFF. The CDR3 DNA sequence: TGTGCCAGCAGCTTACTAGCGGGGGGACACAATGAGCAGTTCTTC.

The chain has TRBV10-2 and TRBJ2-1; 8 bases line up with TRBD1. Germline V gene lookup returns CDR1 WSHSY and CDR2 SAAADI. Trimming took 2 bases from V and 8 from J; bases not matched to a gene: 5. This CDR3 has 14 amino acids. This CDR3 reads CASSEAGGYDEQFF. The CDR3 DNA reads as TGCGCCAGCAGTGAGGCAGGGGGCTATGATGAGCAGTTCTTC.

As to this clone: The germline gene is not matched at one end of the junction; a read error may be the cause. The chain employs TRBV2 and TRBJ2-6; 8 nucleotides agree with TRBD1. The CDR3 is 11 amino acids. Germline V lookup: CDR1 SNHLY, CDR2 FYNNEI. The CDR3 DNA sequence: TGTGCCAGCAGTGCTCCGACAGGGGAAGCTTTC. Amino acid sequence: CASSAPTGEAF.

The chain has TRBV5-1 and TRBJ2-1; TRBD1 might be the D (6 bases). Germline CDR1 and CDR2: SGHRS and YFSETQ. The CDR3 has 16 residues. Trimming took off 4 bases at V and 1 base at J, with 15 bases between the two ends. CDR3 sequence: CASSLVGAGSYNEQFF. The DNA of the CDR3 is TGCGCCAGCAGCCTCGTGGGGGCAGGATCCTACAATGAGCAGTTCTTC.

This chain links TRBV6-5 with TRBJ2-3, with D perhaps TRBD1 (5 bases). V was cut by 0 bases and J by 3 bases, with 10 bases left in between. The V gene's germline CDR1 is MNHEY and CDR2 SVGAGI. The CDR3 contains 15 residues. This chain's CDR3 is CASSYSGRTTDTQYF. As DNA, the CDR3 is TGTGCCAGCAGTTACTCGGGGCGGACAACAGATACGCAGTATTTT.

V usage is TRBV30 and J usage is TRBJ1-4; D unclear. This CDR3 spans 14 amino acids. With 1 base removed from V and 8 bases from J, the gap between germline ends came to 14 bases. The germline gives CDR1 GTSNPN, CDR2 SVGIG (reference sequence). The CDR3 loop is CAWSGTLISEKLFF. The DNA of the CDR3 is TGTGCCTGGAGTGGGACTCTAATCAGCGAAAAACTGTTTTTT.

V is TRBV2 and J is TRBJ1-3; D is uncertain. The CDR3 spans 14 residues. Germline V gives CDR1 SNHLY, CDR2 FYNNEI. V lost 4 bases to trimming and J lost 0 bases, with 7 bases between them. The CDR3 DNA follows: TGTGCCAGCAGTGTCCTACTCTCTGGAAACACCATATATTTT. This gives the protein CASSVLLSGNTIYF.

This clone has only one observation. The chain has TRBV3-1 (or the pseudogene TRBV3-2) and TRBJ1-2; D possibly corresponds to TRBD1 (6 bases). The V end lost 1 base, the J end lost 4 bases, and 10 bases lay between the germline ends. Germline assignment: CDR1 LGHDT and CDR2 YNNKEL (reference sequence). The CDR3 loop spans 14 amino acids. CDR3 nucleotides: TGTGCCAGCAGCCAAGCCGGGACACTCTATGGCTACACCTTC. It encodes CASSQAGTLYGYTF.

The chain couples TRBV24-1 to TRBJ2-1; D is perhaps TRBD2 (6 bases). Germline CDR1 KGHDR, CDR2 SFDVKD. The ends were cut back, 9 bases at V and 15 bases at J, with 17 bases in the middle. The CDR3 is made up of 11 amino acids. CDR3 DNA sequence: TGTGCCACCCGGGACTGCCTCCTATGGTTCTTC. Its protein is CATRDCLLWFF.

The gene calls are TRBV10-3 and TRBJ1-3; D unresolved. The germline gives CDR1 ENHRY, CDR2 SYGVKD. V lost 3 bases and J 0 bases, leaving 6 bases between the germline ends. The CDR3 runs to 14 residues. CDR3 protein: CAISDESSGNTIYF. CDR3 nucleotide sequence: TGTGCCATCAGTGATGAGAGCTCTGGAAACACCATATATTTT.

The chain joins TRBV7-9 to TRBJ1-1; 7 nucleotides align to TRBD1. The germline gives CDR1 SEHNR, CDR2 FQNEAQ (reference sequence). The CDR3 loop spans 12 amino acids. The V segment lost 5 bases and the J segment 4 bases; nucleotides outside the gene matches: 1. CDR3 sequence reads: CASSTGATEAFF. The CDR3 DNA follows: TGTGCCAGCAGCACAGGGGCCACTGAAGCTTTCTTT.

This clone came up a few times. The rearrangement uses TRBV29-1 and TRBJ2-1; 8 bases are shared with TRBD1. There are 13 residues in the CDR3. V shed 3 bases and J 6 bases; nucleotides not matched to a gene: 4. Germline lookup yields CDR1 SQVTM and CDR2 ANQGSEA. For the CDR3, the DNA is TGCAGCGTTGAGATTGGACAGGGCAATGAGCAGTTCTTC. It translates to CSVEIGQGNEQFF.

This clone came up once. V usage is TRBV5-5 and J usage is TRBJ1-5; tentative D call: TRBD1 (6 bases). This CDR3 has 17 residues. V lost 0 bases, J lost 0 bases, and 13 bases lay in between. Germline V lookup: CDR1 SGHKS, CDR2 YYEKEE (reference sequence). In DNA, the CDR3 is TGTGCCAGCAGCTTGGACCAAGGGACATTTAGCAATCAGCCCCAGCATTTT. Encoded protein: CASSLDQGTFSNQPQHF.

V and J are TRBV24-1 and TRBJ2-3; perhaps TRBD2 as D (5 bases). The CDR3 runs to 16 residues. In germline, CDR1 is KGHDR, CDR2 SFDVKD. Deletions cut 2 bases from V and 0 bases from J, with 11 bases between. The CDR3 spells CATSDYLGLSTDTQYF. The CDR3 DNA reads as TGTGCCACCAGTGATTATCTCGGACTTAGCACAGATACGCAGTATTTT.

This clone was observed a single time. This chain uses TRBV5-8 with TRBJ2-3; 13 bases are a match to TRBD2. CDR1 SGHTS and CDR2 YDEGEE come from the germline V gene. The J segment lost 2 bases and the V segment lost 4 bases, leaving 7 bases of the junction unmatched. CDR3 length: 17 residues. In nucleotides, the CDR3 is TGTGCCAGCAGCCCCGGGACTAGCGGGGCCTCCACAGATACGCAGTATTTT. It yields the protein CASSPGTSGASTDTQYF.

The chain has TRBV7-9 and TRBJ1-3; possible D gene TRBD1, 5 bases. From germline, CDR1 is SEHNR and CDR2 FQNEAQ (reference sequence). CDR3 length equals 14 residues. Trimming removed 5 bases at V and 4 bases at J, with 12 bases between. CDR3 sequence (DNA): TGTGCCAGCAGCGACTCTGGGGCCGGAAACACCATATATTTT. Translated, it gives CASSDSGAGNTIYF.